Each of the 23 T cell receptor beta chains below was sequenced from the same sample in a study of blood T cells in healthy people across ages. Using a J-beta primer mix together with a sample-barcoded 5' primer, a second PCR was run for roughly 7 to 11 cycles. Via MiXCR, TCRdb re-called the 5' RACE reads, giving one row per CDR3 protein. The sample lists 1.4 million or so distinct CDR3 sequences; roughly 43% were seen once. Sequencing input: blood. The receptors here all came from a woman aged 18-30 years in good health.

CDR3 loop: CSVEDWRNTEAFF. The CDR3 DNA reads TGCAGCGTTGAAGACTGGCGAAACACTGAAGCTTTCTTT. The J gene is TRBJ1-1, the V gene TRBV29-1, with D unresolved. Germline CDR1 SQVTM, CDR2 ANQGSEA. Trimming left V 0 bases short and J 2 bases short, with 7 bases between. The CDR3 is made up of 13 amino acids. The variable domain in full, with the rest retrieved from reference TRBV29-1 and TRBJ1-1, is SAVISQKPSRDICQRGTSLTIQCQVDSQVTMMFWYRQQPGQSLTLIATANQGSEATYESGFVIDKFPISRPNLTFSTLTVSNMSPEDSSIYLCSVEDWRNTEAFFGQGTRLTVV.

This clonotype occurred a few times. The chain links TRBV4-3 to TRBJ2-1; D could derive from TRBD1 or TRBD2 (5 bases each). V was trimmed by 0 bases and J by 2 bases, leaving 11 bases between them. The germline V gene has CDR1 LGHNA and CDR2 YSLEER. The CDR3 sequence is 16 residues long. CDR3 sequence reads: CASSQDRWGTYNEQFF. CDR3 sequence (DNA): TGCGCCAGCAGCCAAGATCGGTGGGGGACCTACAATGAGCAGTTCTTC.

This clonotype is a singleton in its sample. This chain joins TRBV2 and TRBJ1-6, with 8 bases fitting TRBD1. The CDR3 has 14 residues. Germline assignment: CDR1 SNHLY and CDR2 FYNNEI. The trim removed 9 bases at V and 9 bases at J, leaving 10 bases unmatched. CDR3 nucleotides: TGTGCCAGATCTTCAACAGGGGGTGGTTCACCCCTCCACTTT. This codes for CARSSTGGGSPLHF.

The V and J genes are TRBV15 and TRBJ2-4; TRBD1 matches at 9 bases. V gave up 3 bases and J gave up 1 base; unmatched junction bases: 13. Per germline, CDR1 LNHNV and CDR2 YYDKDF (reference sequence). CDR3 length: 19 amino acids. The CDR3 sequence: CATSSLDRGDLGAKNIQYF. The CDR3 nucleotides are TGTGCCACCAGCAGTCTGGACAGGGGAGATTTGGGGGCCAAAAACATTCAGTACTTC.

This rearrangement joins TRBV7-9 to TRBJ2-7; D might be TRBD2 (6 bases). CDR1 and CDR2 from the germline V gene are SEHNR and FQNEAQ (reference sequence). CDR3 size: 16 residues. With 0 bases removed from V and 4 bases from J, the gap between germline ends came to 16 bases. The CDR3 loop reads CASSLALGTGEYEQYF. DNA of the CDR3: TGTGCCAGCAGCTTAGCACTGGGGACTGGCGAATACGAGCAGTACTTC.

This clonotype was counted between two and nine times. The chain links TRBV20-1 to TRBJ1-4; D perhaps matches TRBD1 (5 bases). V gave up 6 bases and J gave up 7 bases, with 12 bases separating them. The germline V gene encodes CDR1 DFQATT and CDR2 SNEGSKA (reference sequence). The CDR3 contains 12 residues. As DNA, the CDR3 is TGCAGTGCAACTCTTAGGGGTGAAAAACTGTTTTTT. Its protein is CSATLRGEKLFF.

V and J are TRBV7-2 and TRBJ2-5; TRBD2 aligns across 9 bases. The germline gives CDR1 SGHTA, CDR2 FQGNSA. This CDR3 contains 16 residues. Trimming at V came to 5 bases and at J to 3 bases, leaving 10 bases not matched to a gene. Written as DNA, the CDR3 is TGTGCCAGCAGCCCCCCCCTTAGCGGGGGTAAAGAGACCCAGTACTTC. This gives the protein CASSPPLSGGKETQYF.

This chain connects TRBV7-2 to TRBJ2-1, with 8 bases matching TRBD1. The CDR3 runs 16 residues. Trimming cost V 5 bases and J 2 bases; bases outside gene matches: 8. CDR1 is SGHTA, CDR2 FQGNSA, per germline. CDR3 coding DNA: TGTGCCAGCAGCACTAGACAGGGGCGGACCTACAATGAGCAGTTCTTC. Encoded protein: CASSTRQGRTYNEQFF.

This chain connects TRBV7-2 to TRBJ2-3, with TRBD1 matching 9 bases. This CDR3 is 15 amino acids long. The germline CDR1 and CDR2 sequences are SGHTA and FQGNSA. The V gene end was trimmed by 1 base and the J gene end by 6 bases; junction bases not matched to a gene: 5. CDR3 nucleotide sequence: TGTGCCAGCAGCTTAGTACAGGGGGCGCGCGATACGCAGTATTTT. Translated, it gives CASSLVQGARDTQYF.

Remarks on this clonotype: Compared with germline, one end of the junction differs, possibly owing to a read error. The CDR3 DNA reads TGTACCAGCAGTCGGACTGTAGCCAAAAACATTCAGTACTTC. It is translated as CTSSRTVAKNIQYF. J is TRBJ2-4 and V is TRBV2; D possibly corresponds to TRBD2 (5 bases). The CDR3 length is 14 residues. The germline V gene encodes CDR1 SNHLY and CDR2 FYNNEI.

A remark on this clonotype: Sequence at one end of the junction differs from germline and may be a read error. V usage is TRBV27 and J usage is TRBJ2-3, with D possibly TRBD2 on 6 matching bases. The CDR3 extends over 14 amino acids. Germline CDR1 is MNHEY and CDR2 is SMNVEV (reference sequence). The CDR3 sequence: CASSFALAKDTRYF. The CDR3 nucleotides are TGTGCCAGCAGTTTTGCGCTAGCGAAAGATACGCGGTATTTT.

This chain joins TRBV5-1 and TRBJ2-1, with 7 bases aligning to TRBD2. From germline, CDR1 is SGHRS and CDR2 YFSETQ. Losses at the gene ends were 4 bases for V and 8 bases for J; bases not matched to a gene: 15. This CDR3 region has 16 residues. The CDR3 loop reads CASSTRPGGSVHEQFF. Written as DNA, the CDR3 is TGCGCCAGCAGCACACGGCCTGGCGGGAGTGTCCATGAGCAGTTCTTC.

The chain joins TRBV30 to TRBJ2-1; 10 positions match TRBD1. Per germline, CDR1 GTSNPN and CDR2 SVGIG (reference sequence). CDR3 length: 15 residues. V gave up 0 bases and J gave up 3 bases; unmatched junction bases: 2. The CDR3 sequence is CAWSVRTGGYNEQFF. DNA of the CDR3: TGTGCCTGGAGTGTAAGGACAGGGGGCTACAATGAGCAGTTCTTC.

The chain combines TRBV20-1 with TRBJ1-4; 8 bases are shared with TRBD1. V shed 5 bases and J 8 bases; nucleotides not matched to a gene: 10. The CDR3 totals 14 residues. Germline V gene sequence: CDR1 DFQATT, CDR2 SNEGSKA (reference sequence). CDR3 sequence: CSARRQGRGEKLFF. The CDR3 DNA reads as TGCAGTGCTCGTCGACAGGGGAGGGGCGAAAAACTGTTTTTT.

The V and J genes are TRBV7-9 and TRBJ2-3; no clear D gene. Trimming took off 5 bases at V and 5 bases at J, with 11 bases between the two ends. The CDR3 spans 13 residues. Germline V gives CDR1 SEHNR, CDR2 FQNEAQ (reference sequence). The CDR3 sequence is CASSGGVQDTQYF. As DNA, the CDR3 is TGTGCCAGCAGCGGTGGAGTCCAAGATACGCAGTATTTT.

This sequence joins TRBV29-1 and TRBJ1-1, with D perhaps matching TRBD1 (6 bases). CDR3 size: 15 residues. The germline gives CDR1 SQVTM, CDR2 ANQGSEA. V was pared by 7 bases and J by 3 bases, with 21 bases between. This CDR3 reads CSAGGGSMKYTEAFF. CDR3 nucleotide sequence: TGCAGCGCAGGAGGGGGATCAATGAAGTACACTGAAGCTTTCTTT.

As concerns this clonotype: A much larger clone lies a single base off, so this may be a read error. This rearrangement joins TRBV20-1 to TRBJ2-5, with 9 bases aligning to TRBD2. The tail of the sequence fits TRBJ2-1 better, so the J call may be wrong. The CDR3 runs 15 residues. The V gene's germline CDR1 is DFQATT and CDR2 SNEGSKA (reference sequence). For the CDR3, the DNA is TGCAGTGCTAGAGCAATAGCGGGAGCGCTAGAGACCCAGTTCTTC. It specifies CSARAIAGALETQFF.

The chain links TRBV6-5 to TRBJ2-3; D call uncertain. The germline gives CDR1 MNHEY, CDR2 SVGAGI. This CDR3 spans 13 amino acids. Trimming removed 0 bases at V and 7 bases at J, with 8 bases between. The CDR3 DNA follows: TGTGCCAGCAGTTACTCGACCGCATATACGCAGTATTTT. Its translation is CASSYSTAYTQYF.

CDR3 coding DNA: TGTGCCAGCAGCTTAAGGATTGATGAGCAGTTCTTC. Protein sequence: CASSLRIDEQFF. This rearrangement joins TRBV7-2 to TRBJ2-1; no reliable D call. V was trimmed by 2 bases and J by 8 bases, leaving 7 bases between them. Germline CDR1 and CDR2: SGHTA and FQGNSA. CDR3 size: 12 residues.

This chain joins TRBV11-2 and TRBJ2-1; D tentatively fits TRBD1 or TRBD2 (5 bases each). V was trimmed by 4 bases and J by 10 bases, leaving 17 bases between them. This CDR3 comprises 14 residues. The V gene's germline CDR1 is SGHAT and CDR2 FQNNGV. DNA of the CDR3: TGTGCCAGCAGCTCAAACTCGGGACGAACGGAGCAGTTCTTC. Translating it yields CASSSNSGRTEQFF. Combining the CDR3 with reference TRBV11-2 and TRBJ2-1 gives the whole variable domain EAGVAQSPRYKIIEKRQSVAFWCNPISGHATLYWYQQILGQGPKLLIQFQNNGVVDDSQLPKDRFSAERLKGVDSTLKIQPAKLEDSAVYLCASSSNSGRTEQFFGPGTRLTVL.

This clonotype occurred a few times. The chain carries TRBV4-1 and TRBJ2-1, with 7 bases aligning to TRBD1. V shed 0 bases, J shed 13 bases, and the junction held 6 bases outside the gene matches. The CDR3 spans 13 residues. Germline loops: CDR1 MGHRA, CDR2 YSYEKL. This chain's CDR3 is CASSQERDRGQFF. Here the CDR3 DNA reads TGCGCCAGCAGCCAAGAAAGGGACAGAGGTCAGTTCTTC.

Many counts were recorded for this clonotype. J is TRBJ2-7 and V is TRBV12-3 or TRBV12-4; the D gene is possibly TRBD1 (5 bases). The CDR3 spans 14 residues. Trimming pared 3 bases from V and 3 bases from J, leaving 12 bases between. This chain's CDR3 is CASSFRRQNYEQYF. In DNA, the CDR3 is TGTGCCAGCAGTTTTCGCCGACAGAACTACGAGCAGTACTTC.

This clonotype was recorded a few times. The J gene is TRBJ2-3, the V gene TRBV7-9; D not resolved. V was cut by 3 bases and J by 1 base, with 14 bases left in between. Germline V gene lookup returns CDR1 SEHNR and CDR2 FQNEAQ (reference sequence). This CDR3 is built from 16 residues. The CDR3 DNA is TGTGCCAGCAGCTTCGTCCGAATCGACCGCACAGATACGCAGTATTTT. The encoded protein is CASSFVRIDRTDTQYF. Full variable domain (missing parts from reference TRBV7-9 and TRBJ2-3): DTGVSQNPRHKITKRGQNVTFRCDPISEHNRLYWYRQTLGQGPEFLTYFQNEAQLEKSRLLSDRFSAERPKGSFSTLEIQRTEQGDSAMYLCASSFVRIDRTDTQYFGPGTRLTVL.